This is a list of T cell receptor beta chains from one sample in a study of Graves' ophthalmopathy and Graves' hyperthyroidism. TCRdb re-called the multiplex PCR reads through MiXCR, storing one row per CDR3 protein. The top ten clones hold approximately 7% of a sample with roughly 610,000 distinct CDR3 sequences, 22% of them seen once. The sequenced sample consisted of peripheral blood. These receptors originate from a woman aged 18-29 years with stable Graves' hyperthyroidism. Some clones in this sample may be carry-over from other donors' samples. CDR3s include the opening cysteine and the closing phenylalanine or tryptophan. Fields, in order: clone size, D gene, J gene, V gene, CDR3 DNA, CDR3 protein. D genes are given only for firm matches. Size tells how often a clone was seen (once, few, many) or the class of an expanded clone, and some rows leave it out.

many | TRBD2 | TRBJ2-4 | TRBV15 | TGTGCCACCAGCAGAGATATTGGGACTAGCGGTACCATTCAGTACTTC | CATSRDIGTSGTIQYF
many | TRBD2 | TRBJ2-5 | TRBV29-1 | TGCAGCGTTGTAGCGGGGTCGCATCAAGAGACCCAGTACTTC | CSVVAGSHQETQYF
many | TRBD2 | TRBJ2-7 | TRBV2 | TGTGCCAGCACAACGACTAGCGGAGGAGCCTACGAGCAGTACTTC | CASTTTSGGAYEQYF
many | . | TRBJ2-7 | TRBV20-1 | TGCAGTGCTACTCCGGCCCCCTCCTACGAGCAGTACTTC | CSATPAPSYEQYF
many | . | TRBJ1-5 | TRBV12-3/TRBV12-4 | TGTGCCAGCAGTTTCGGGGGAGTGATTGGTCAGCCCCAGCATTTT | CASSFGGVIGQPQHF
. | TRBD1 | TRBJ1-1 | TRBV4-2 | TGTGCCAGCAGCCGCGGGACAGGGTCCTGGAACACTGAAGCTTTCTTT | CASSRGTGSWNTEAFF
few | . | TRBJ1-3 | TRBV6-5 | TGTGCCAGCAGTTACTCGGGAATTTCTGGAAACACCATATATTTT | CASSYSGISGNTIYF
. | . | TRBJ1-1 | TRBV25-1 | TGTGCCAGCAGTGAAGTGGGAGACAGAAGCACTGAAGCTTTCTTT | CASSEVGDRSTEAFF
many | . | TRBJ2-7 | TRBV28 | TGTGCCAGCAGTCCCAACCACTACGAGCAGTACTTC | CASSPNHYEQYF
many | . | TRBJ1-1 | TRBV5-6 | TGTGCCAGCAGCTGGGGGGCGGGTGGCACTGAAGCTTTCTTT | CASSWGAGGTEAFF
many | . | TRBJ1-1 | TRBV7-3 | TGTGCCAGCAGCTTAGGAGGACGCATAAACACTGAAGCTTTCTTT | CASSLGGRINTEAFF
few | . | TRBJ2-1 | TRBV12-3/TRBV12-4 | TGTGCCAGCAGTTTGGGGCTGTACAATGAGCAGTTCTTC | CASSLGLYNEQFF
. | . | TRBJ2-2 | TRBV5-1 | TGCGCCAGCATGAATCCCAAAGACACCGGGGAGCTGTTTTTT | CASMNPKDTGELFF
many | . | TRBJ1-5 | TRBV19 | TGTGCCAGTAGTATAGATCTTCTTCGGGCGAATCAGCCCCAGCATTTT | CASSIDLLRANQPQHF
many | . | TRBJ1-2 | TRBV27 | TGTGCCAGCGGATCGTGGCAGCATAACTATGGCTACACCTTC | CASGSWQHNYGYTF
. | TRBD2 | TRBJ2-2 | TRBV14 | TGTGCCAGCAGCCCCGGCGGGAGGACCACCGGGGAGCTGTTTTTT | CASSPGGRTTGELFF
many | TRBD1 | TRBJ1-6 | TRBV6-2/TRBV6-3 | TGTGCCAGCCGTGACAGGGTTAATTCACCCCTCCACTTT | CASRDRVNSPLHF
. | . | TRBJ1-3 | TRBV27 | TGTGCCAGCAGTTCTGTGTATTCTGGAAACACCATATATTTT | CASSSVYSGNTIYF
. | TRBD2 | TRBJ2-7 | TRBV5-4 | TGTGCCAGCAGCTTATTAAGGCGGGAGGGCCTACGGAACGAGCAGTACTTC | CASSLLRREGLRNEQYF
. | . | TRBJ2-5 | TRBV7-8 | TGTGCCAGCAGCTTGGGGAGTCCCTGGACGGTACAGAAAGAGACCCAGTACTTC | CASSLGSPWTVQKETQYF
few | . | TRBJ1-5 | TRBV7-8 | TGTGCCAGCAGCCCGATAGAGGGAGCGGAAAATCAGCCCCAGCATTTT | CASSPIEGAENQPQHF
many | . | TRBJ1-2 | TRBV4-1 | TGCGCCAGCAGCCAAGCAGCCGGGGAGGTCTATGGCTACACCTTC | CASSQAAGEVYGYTF
. | . | TRBJ2-2 | TRBV27 | TGTGCCAGCAGGGCCGGGCCCACCGGCACCGGGGAGCTGTTTTTT | CASRAGPTGTGELFF
few | . | TRBJ2-7 | TRBV11-2 | TGTGCCAGCAGCCCGACCTTTGGGGGGGGCCTAATCTACGAGCAGTACTTC | CASSPTFGGGLIYEQYF
many | . | TRBJ1-1 | TRBV20-1 | TGCAGTGCTAGAGACAGGCTGGGCACTGAAGCTTTCTTT | CSARDRLGTEAFF
. | . | TRBJ1-1 | TRBV12-3/TRBV12-4 | TGTGCCAGCAGTTCAGGAAGTAGGGGTGAAGCTTTCTTT | CASSSGSRGEAFF
. | . | TRBJ2-7 | TRBV11-2 | TGTGCCAGCAGCTTAGTTCAAGGGTTGTACGAGCAGTACTTC | CASSLVQGLYEQYF
. | . | TRBJ1-2 | TRBV12-3/TRBV12-4 | TGTGCCAGCAGTGTACAGCCAACAGGGTCCTATGGCTACACCTTC | CASSVQPTGSYGYTF
few | TRBD1 | TRBJ2-7 | TRBV27 | TGTGCCAGCAGTAATCAGGACAGGATTTACGAGCAGTACTTC | CASSNQDRIYEQYF
. | . | TRBJ1-2 | TRBV18 | TGTGCCAGCTCACCACCCATCGGGAGTAACCCTTCCGCTGGTGCTAACTATGGCTACACCTTC | CASSPPIGSNPSAGANYGYTF
. | . | TRBJ1-5 | TRBV2 | TGTGCCAGCAGTGACACTACTCAGCCCCAGCATTTT | CASSDTTQPQHF
many | TRBD1 | TRBJ1-1 | TRBV30 | TGTGCCTGGAGCCAGCCGGGGCGACAGGGCGGGGGGACTGAAGCTTTCTTT | CAWSQPGRQGGGTEAFF
few | . | TRBJ1-3 | TRBV6-1 | TGTGCCAGCAGCCCAGGCCCGGCGGACACCATATATTTT | CASSPGPADTIYF
many | . | TRBJ2-5 | TRBV15 | TGTGCCACCAGCAGAAGACTGGAAGAGACCCAGTACTTC | CATSRRLEETQYF
. | TRBD1 | TRBJ2-4 | TRBV2 | TGTGCCAGTAAGAGACAGGGGGGAAACATTCAGTACTTC | CASKRQGGNIQYF